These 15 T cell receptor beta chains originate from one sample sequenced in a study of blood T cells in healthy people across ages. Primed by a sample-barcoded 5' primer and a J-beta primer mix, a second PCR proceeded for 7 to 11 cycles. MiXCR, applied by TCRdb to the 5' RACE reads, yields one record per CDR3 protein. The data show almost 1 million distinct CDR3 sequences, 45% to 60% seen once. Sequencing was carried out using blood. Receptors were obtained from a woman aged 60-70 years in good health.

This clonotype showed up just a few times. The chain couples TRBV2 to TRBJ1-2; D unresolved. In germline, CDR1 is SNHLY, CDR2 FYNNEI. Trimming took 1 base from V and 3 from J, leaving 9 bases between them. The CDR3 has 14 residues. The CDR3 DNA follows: TGTGCCAGCAGTGAAGTCCAGGATTACTATGGCTACACCTTC. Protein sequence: CASSEVQDYYGYTF. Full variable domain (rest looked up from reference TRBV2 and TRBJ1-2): EPEVTQTPSHQVTQMGQEVILRCVPISNHLYFYWYRQILGQKVEFLVSFYNNEISEKSEIFDDQFSVERPDGSNFTLKIRSTKLEDSAMYFCASSEVQDYYGYTFGSGTRLTVV.

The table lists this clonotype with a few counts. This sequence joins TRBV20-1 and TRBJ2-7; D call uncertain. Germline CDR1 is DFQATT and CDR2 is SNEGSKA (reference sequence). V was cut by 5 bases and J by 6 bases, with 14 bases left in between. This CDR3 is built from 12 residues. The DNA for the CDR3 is TGCAGTGCTGCGGACGTGTCGATCGAGCAGTACTTC. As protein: CSAADVSIEQYF.

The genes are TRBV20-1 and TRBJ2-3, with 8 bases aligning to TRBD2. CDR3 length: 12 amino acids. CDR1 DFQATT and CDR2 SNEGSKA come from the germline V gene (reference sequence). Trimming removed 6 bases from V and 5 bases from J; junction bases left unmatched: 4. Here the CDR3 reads CSASSGKDTQYF. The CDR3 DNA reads TGCAGTGCCAGTAGCGGGAAAGATACGCAGTATTTT.

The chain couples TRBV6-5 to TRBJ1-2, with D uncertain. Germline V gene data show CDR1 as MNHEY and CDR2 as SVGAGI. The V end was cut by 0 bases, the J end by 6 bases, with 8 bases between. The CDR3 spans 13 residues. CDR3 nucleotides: TGTGCCAGCAGTTACTCTACGGCGAATGGCTACACCTTC. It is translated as CASSYSTANGYTF.

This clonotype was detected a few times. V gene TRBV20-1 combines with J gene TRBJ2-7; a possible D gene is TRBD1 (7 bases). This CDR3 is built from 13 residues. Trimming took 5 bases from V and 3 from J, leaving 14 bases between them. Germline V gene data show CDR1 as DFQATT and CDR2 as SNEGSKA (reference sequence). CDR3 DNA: TGCAGTGCTGGAGGGACAGTAGGCTACGAGCAGTACTTC. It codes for CSAGGTVGYEQYF.

The CDR3 DNA sequence: TGTGCCAGCAACGACAGGGGTGGGACCGGGGAGCTGTTTTTT. It translates to CASNDRGGTGELFF. V usage is TRBV5-5 and J usage is TRBJ2-2; the match to TRBD1 covers 8 bases. The germline V gene encodes CDR1 SGHKS and CDR2 YYEKEE (reference sequence). V was pared by 6 bases and J by 5 bases, with 6 bases of the junction left unmatched. The CDR3 is 14 amino acids. Variable domain in full (rest from reference TRBV5-5 and TRBJ2-2): DAGVTQSPTHLIKTRGQQVTLRCSPISGHKSVSWYQQVLGQGPQFIFQYYEKEERGRGNFPDRFSARQFPNYSSELNVNALLLGDSALYLCASNDRGGTGELFFGEGSRLTVL.

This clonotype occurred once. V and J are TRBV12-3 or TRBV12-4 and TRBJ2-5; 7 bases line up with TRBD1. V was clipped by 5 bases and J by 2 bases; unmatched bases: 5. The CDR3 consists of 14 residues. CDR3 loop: CASSATGQQETQYF. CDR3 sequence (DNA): TGTGCCAGCAGTGCGACAGGGCAACAAGAGACCCAGTACTTC.

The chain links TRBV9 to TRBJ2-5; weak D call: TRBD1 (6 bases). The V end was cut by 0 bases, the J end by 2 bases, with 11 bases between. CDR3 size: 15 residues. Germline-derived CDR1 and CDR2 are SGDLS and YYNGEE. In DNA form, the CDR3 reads TGTGCCAGCAGCGTAGGAGGGACACCTCAAGAGACCCAGTACTTC. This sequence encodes CASSVGGTPQETQYF.

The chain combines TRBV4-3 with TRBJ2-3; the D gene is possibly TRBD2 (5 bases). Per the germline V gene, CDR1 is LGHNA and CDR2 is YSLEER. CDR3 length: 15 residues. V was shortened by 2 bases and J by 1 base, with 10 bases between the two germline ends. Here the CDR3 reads CASSQRSGGTDTQYF. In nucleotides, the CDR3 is TGCGCCAGCAGCCAAAGATCCGGGGGCACAGATACGCAGTATTTT.

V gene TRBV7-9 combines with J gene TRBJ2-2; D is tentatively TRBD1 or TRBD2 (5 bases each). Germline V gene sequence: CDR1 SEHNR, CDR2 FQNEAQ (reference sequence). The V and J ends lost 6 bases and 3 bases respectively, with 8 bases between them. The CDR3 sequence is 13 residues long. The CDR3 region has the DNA TGTGCCAGCAGGACGGGGCACACCGGGGAGCTGTTTTTT. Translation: CASRTGHTGELFF. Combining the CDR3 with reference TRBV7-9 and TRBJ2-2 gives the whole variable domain DTGVSQNPRHKITKRGQNVTFRCDPISEHNRLYWYRQTLGQGPEFLTYFQNEAQLEKSRLLSDRFSAERPKGSFSTLEIQRTEQGDSAMYLCASRTGHTGELFFGEGSRLTVL.

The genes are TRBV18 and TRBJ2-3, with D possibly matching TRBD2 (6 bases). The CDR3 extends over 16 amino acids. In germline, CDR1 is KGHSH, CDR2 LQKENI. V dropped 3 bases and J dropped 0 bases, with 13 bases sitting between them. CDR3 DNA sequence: TGTGCCAGCTCACCCACGGAGGGTACAAGCACAGATACGCAGTATTTT. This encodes CASSPTEGTSTDTQYF.

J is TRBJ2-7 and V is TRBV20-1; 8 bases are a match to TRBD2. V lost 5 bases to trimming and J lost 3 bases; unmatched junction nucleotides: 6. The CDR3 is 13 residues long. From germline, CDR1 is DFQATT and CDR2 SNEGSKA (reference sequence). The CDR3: CSALSGGRYEQYF. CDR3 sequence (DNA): TGCAGTGCTCTAAGCGGGGGCCGCTACGAGCAGTACTTC.

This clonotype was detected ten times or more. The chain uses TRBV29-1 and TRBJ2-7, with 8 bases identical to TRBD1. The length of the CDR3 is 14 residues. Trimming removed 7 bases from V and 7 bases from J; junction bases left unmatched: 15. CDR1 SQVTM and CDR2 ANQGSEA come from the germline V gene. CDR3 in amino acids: CSAGAGTGRGEQYF. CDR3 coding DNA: TGCAGCGCAGGAGCCGGGACAGGCAGAGGAGAGCAGTACTTC.

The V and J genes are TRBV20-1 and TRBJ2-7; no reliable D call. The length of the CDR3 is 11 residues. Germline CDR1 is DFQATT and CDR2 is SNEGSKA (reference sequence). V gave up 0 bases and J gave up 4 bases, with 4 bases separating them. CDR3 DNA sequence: TGCAGTGCTAGAGAGATGTACGAGCAGTACTTC. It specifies CSAREMYEQYF.

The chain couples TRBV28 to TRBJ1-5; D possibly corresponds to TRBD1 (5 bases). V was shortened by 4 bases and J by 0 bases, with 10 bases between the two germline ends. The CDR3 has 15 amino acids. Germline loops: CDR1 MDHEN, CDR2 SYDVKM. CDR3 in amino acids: CASSWVRDSNQPQHF. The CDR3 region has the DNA TGTGCCAGCAGTTGGGTCAGGGATAGCAATCAGCCCCAGCATTTT. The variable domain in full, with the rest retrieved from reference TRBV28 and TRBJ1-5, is DVKVTQSSRYLVKRTGEKVFLECVQDMDHENMFWYRQDPGLGLRLIYFSYDVKMKEKGDIPEGYSVSREKKERFSLILESASTNQTSMYLCASSWVRDSNQPQHFGDGTRLSIL.